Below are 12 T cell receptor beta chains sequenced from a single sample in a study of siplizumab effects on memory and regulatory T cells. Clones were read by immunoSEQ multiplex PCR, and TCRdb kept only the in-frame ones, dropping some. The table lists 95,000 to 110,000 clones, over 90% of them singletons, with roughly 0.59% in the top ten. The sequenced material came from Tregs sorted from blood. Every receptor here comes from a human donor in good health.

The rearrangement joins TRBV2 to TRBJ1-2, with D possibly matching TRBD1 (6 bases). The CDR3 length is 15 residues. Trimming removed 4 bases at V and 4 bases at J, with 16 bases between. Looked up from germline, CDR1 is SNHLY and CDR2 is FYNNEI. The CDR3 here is CASSVGASNFYGYTF. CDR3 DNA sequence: TGTGCCAGCAGTGTGGGGGCTTCCAATTTCTATGGCTACACCTTC.

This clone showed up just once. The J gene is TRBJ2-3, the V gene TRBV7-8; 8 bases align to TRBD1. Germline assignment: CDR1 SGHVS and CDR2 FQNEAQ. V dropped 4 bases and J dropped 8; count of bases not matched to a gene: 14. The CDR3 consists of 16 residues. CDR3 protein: CASSSAGTGGRVTQYF. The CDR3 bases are TGTGCCAGCAGCTCTGCGGGGACAGGAGGGCGGGTTACGCAGTATTTT. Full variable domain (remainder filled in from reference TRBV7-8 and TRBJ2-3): GAGVSQSPRYKVAKRGQDVALRCDPISGHVSLFWYQQALGQGPEFLTYFQNEAQLDKSGLPSDRFFAERPEGSVSTLKIQRTQQEDSAVYLCASSSAGTGGRVTQYFGPGTRLTVL.

The CDR3 loop reads CASSLKGGDTQYF. The CDR3 DNA reads TGTGCCAGCAGCTTAAAAGGTGGGGATACGCAGTATTTT. The chain employs TRBV7-6 and TRBJ2-3, with D unclear. The CDR3 is made up of 13 amino acids. Germline CDR1 reads SGHVS; CDR2 reads FNYEAQ. V gave up 2 bases and J gave up 6 bases, with 9 bases separating them.

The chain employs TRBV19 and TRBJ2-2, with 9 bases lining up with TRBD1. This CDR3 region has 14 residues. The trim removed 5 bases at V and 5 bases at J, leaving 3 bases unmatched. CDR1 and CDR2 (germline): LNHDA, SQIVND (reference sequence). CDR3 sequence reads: CASSPTGGTGELFF. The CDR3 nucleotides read TGTGCCAGTAGTCCGACAGGGGGTACCGGGGAGCTGTTTTTT. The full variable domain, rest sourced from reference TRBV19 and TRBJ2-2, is DGGITQSPKYLFRKEGQNVTLSCEQNLNHDAMYWYRQDPGQGLRLIYYSQIVNDFQKGDIAEGYSVSREKKESFPLTVTSAQKNPTAFYLCASSPTGGTGELFFGEGSRLTVL.

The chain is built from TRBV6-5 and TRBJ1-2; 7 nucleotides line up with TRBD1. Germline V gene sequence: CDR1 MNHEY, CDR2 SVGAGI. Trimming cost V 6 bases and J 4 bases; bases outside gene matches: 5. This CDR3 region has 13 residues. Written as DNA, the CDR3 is TGTGCCAGCAGGGTGGACAGGTTCTATGGCTACACCTTC. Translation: CASRVDRFYGYTF.

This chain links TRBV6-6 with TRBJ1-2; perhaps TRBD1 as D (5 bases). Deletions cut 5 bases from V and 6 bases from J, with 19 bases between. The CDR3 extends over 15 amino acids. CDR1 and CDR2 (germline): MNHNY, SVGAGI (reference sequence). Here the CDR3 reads CASSRTGSGANGYTF. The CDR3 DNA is TGTGCCAGCAGTCGAACGGGAAGCGGGGCAAATGGCTACACCTTC.

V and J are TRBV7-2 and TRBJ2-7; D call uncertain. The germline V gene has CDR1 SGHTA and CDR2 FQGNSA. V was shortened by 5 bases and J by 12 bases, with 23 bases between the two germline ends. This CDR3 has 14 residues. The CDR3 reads CASSPPGLVEASYF. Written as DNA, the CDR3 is TGTGCCAGCAGCCCCCCTGGGCTAGTCGAAGCATCGTACTTC. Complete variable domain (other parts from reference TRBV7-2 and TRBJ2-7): GAGVSQSPSNKVTEKGKDVELRCDPISGHTALYWYRQSLGQGLEFLIYFQGNSAPDKSGLPSDRFSAERTGGSVSTLTIQRTQQEDSAVYLCASSPPGLVEASYFGPGTRLTVT.

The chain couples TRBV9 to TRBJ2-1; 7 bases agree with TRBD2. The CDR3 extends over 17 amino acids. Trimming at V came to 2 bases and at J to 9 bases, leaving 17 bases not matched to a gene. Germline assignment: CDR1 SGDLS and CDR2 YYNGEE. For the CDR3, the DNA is TGTGCCAGCAGCGTCGGCCTCCGGGACTACGAGTCGGGTGAGCAGTTCTTC. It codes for CASSVGLRDYESGEQFF. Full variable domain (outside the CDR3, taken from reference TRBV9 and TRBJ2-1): DSGVTQTPKHLITATGQRVTLRCSPRSGDLSVYWYQQSLDQGLQFLIQYYNGEERAKGNILERFSAQQFPDLHSELNLSSLELGDSALYFCASSVGLRDYESGEQFFGPGTRLTVL.

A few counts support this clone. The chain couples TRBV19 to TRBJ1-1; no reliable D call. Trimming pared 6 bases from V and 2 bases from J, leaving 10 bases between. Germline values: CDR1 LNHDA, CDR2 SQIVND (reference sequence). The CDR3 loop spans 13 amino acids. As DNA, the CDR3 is TGTGCCAGTAGCGCGGACGGCAACACTGAAGCTTTCTTT. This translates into CASSADGNTEAFF.

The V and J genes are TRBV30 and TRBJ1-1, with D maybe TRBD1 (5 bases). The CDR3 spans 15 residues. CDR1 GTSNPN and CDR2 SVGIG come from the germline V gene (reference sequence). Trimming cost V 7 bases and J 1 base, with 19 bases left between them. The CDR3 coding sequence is TGTGCCTCAAGCAACTGGGGCGCAAGGAACACTGAAGCTTTCTTT. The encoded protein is CASSNWGARNTEAFF.

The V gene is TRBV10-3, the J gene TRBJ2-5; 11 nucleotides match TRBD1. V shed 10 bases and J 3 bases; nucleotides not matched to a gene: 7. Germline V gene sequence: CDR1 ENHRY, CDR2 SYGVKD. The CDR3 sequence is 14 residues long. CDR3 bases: TGTGCCAGTCAGGGACAGGGGGTCGAAGAGACCCAGTACTTC. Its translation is CASQGQGVEETQYF.

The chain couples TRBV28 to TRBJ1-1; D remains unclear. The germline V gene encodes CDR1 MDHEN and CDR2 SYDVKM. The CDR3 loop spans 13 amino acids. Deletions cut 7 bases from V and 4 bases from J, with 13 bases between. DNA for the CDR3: TGTGCCAGCATGAAGACGGTCGGCACTGAAGCTTTCTTT. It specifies CASMKTVGTEAFF.